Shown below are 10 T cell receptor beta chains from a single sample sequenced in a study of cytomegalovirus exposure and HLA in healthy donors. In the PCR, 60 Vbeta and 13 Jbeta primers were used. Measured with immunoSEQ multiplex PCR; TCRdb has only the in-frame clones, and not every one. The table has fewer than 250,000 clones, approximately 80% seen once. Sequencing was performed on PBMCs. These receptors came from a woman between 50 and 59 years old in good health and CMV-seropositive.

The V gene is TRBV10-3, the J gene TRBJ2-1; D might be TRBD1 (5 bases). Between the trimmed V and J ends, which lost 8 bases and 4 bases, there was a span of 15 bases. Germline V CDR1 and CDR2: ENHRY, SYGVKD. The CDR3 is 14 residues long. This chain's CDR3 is CAISPQGTYNEQFF. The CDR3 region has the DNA TGTGCCATCTCCCCTCAGGGAACTTACAATGAGCAGTTCTTC.

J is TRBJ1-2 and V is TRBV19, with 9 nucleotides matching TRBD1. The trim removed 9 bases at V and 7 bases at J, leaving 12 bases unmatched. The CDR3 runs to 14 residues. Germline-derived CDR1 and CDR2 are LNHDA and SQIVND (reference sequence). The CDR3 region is CASNRDREYSGYTF. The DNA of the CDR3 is TGTGCCAGCAACAGGGACAGGGAATACTCTGGCTACACCTTC.

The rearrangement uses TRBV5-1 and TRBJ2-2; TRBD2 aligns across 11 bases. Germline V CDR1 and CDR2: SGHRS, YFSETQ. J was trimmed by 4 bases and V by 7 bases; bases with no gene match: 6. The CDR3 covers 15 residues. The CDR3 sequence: CASALAGAATGELFF. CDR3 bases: TGCGCCAGCGCACTAGCGGGGGCGGCCACCGGGGAGCTGTTTTTT.

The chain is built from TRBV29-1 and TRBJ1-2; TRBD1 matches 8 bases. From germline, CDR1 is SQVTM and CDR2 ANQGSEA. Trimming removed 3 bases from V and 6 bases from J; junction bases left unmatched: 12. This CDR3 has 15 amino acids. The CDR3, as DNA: TGCAGCGTTGATTCTCGGGTCAGGGGGCGGCATGGCTACACCTTC. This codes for CSVDSRVRGRHGYTF.

The CDR3 DNA reads as TGTGCCACCAGCAGAGGAGGCAACTCTGGAAACACCATATATTTT. Amino acids: CATSRGGNSGNTIYF. The chain couples TRBV15 to TRBJ1-3; D gene uncertain. V dropped 1 base and J dropped 0 bases, with 7 bases sitting between them. Germline V gene data show CDR1 as LNHNV and CDR2 as YYDKDF (reference sequence). The CDR3 is 15 amino acids. Looking up the rest from reference TRBV15 and TRBJ1-3 gives the full variable domain: DAMVIQNPRYQVTQFGKPVTLSCSQTLNHNVMYWYQQKSSQAPKLLFHYYDKDFNNEADTPDNFQSRRPNTSFCFLDIRSPGLGDTAMYLCATSRGGNSGNTIYFGEGSWLTVV.

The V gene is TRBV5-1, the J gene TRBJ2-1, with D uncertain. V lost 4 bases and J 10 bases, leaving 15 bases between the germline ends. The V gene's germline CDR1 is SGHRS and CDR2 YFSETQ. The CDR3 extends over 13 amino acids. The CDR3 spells CASSMLGYSEQFF. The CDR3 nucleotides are TGCGCCAGCAGCATGTTGGGCTACAGCGAGCAGTTCTTC.

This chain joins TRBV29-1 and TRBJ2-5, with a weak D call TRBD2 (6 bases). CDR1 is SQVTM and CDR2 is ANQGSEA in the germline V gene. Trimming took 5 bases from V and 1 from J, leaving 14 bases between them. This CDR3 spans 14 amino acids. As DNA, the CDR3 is TGCAGCGTTAGAGCACGGGGGATCCAAGAGACCCAGTACTTC. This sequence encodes CSVRARGIQETQYF. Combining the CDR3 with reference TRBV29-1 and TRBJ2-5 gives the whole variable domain SAVISQKPSRDICQRGTSLTIQCQVDSQVTMMFWYRQQPGQSLTLIATANQGSEATYESGFVIDKFPISRPNLTFSTLTVSNMSPEDSSIYLCSVRARGIQETQYFGPGTRLLVL.

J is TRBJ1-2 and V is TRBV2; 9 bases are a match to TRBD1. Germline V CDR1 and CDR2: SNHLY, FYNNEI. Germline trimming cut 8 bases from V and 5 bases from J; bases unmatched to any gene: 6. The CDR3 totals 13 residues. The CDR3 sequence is CASGDRAGYGYTF. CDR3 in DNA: TGTGCCAGCGGGGACAGGGCTGGGTATGGCTACACCTTC.

CDR3: CASSLAEGGTSSDTQYF. The CDR3 DNA reads TGCGCCAGCAGCTTGGCAGAGGGGGGGACTAGCTCGGATACGCAGTATTTT. The gene calls are TRBV5-1 and TRBJ2-3; 9 bases agree with TRBD2. Germline assignment: CDR1 SGHRS and CDR2 YFSETQ. The V gene end was trimmed by 0 bases and the J gene end by 6 bases; junction bases not matched to a gene: 11. The CDR3 loop spans 17 amino acids.

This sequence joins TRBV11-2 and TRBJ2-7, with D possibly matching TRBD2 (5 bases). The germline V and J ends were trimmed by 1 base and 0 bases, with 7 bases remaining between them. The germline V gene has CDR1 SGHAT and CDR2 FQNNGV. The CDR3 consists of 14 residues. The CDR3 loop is CASSLGESSYEQYF. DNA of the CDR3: TGTGCCAGCAGCTTAGGGGAGAGCTCCTACGAGCAGTACTTC.